This section outlines one T cell receptor beta chain sequence together with its context. This entry belongs to a study of control samples from healthy donors and cancer patients. TCRdb keeps only in-frame clones here, not all; method: immunoSEQ multiplex PCR. The sample shows over 80,000 clones, roughly 86% of them seen only once. The CDR3 extends over 11 amino acids. Germline-derived CDR1 and CDR2 are SNHLY and FYNNEI. Trimming left V 11 bases short and J 5 bases short, with 12 bases between. The sequence was collected from a man between 60 and 75 years old in good health. The V call is TRBV2, the J call TRBJ1-2, with a tentative D call TRBD1 (6 bases). The sample was blood. The DNA of the CDR3 is TGTGCCGGGACAACGGGGTATGGCTACACCTTC. Its translation: CAGTTGYGYTF.